The 11 T cell receptor beta chains below come from one sample, sequenced in a study of blood T cells in healthy people across ages. A second PCR, run for about 7 to 11 cycles, used a sample-barcoded 5' primer plus a J-beta primer mix. TCRdb re-analysed the 5' RACE reads in MiXCR, keeping a single row per CDR3 protein. The sample shows roughly 1,000,000 distinct CDR3 sequences, 20% to 25% of them seen only once. These data were also filed under a second study, of T cells of mothers and their children.

The sequenced sample was blood. The source is a girl aged 2-10 years in good health.

The J gene is TRBJ2-5, the V gene TRBV28; D unclear. The V end was cut by 6 bases, the J end by 1 base, with 15 bases between. The CDR3 loop spans 15 amino acids. CDR1 and CDR2 (germline): MDHEN, SYDVKM. The CDR3 DNA is TGTGCCAGCAGCCCCTTCACGGGTCTCCAAGAGACCCAGTACTTC. Its protein product is CASSPFTGLQETQYF.

A few counts support this clonotype. The V gene is TRBV20-1, the J gene TRBJ2-7; unclear D gene. The CDR3 has 13 amino acids. Germline V gene sequence: CDR1 DFQATT, CDR2 SNEGSKA (reference sequence). V was cut by 3 bases and J by 1 base, with 10 bases left in between. CDR3: CSASVGRSYEQYF. CDR3 DNA sequence: TGCAGTGCTAGTGTAGGAAGATCCTACGAGCAGTACTTC.

The J gene is TRBJ2-7, the V gene TRBV3-1; D is ambiguous. Germline CDR1 and CDR2: LGHDT and YNNKEL (reference sequence). The CDR3 runs to 12 residues. V lost 1 base to trimming and J lost 6 bases, with 7 bases between them. CDR3: CASSQAAVEQYF. The CDR3 nucleotides read TGTGCCAGCAGCCAAGCGGCCGTCGAGCAGTACTTC.

The gene calls are TRBV7-2 and TRBJ2-7; possible D gene TRBD1, 5 bases. CDR1 SGHTA and CDR2 FQGNSA come from the germline V gene. The CDR3 spans 14 residues. V was clipped by 5 bases and J by 2 bases, with 13 bases between them. The CDR3 here is CASSPVGLTYEQYF. CDR3 sequence (DNA): TGTGCCAGCAGCCCCGTGGGGCTGACCTACGAGCAGTACTTC.

Comments on this clonotype: Because the CDR3's place on the DNA is in doubt, the DNA is left out and the CDR3 is given as listed by TCRdb. This CDR3 is CSVGTGTSGMFF. The chain employs TRBV29-1 and TRBJ2-1; the table's TRBD2 call for D was not verified on the DNA. Germline V lookup: CDR1 SQVTM, CDR2 ANQGSEA. The CDR3 contains 12 residues when both ends are counted.

The chain has TRBV4-1 and TRBJ1-1; unclear D gene. Germline CDR1 is MGHRA and CDR2 is YSYEKL. The V and J ends lost 0 bases and 3 bases respectively, with 11 bases between them. This CDR3 is built from 15 residues. CDR3 bases: TGCGCCAGCAGCCAAGATCCGAGGATCGACACTGAAGCTTTCTTT. Its translation: CASSQDPRIDTEAFF.

This clonotype occurred a few times. The chain has TRBV29-1 and TRBJ2-5; D is undetermined. This CDR3 has 13 amino acids. Germline lookup yields CDR1 SQVTM and CDR2 ANQGSEA. The V end was cut by 4 bases, the J end by 2 bases, with 11 bases between. The CDR3 DNA is TGCAGCGTTGTAAGTCACTCGCAAGAGACCCAGTACTTC. It yields the protein CSVVSHSQETQYF.

This chain links TRBV2 with TRBJ2-7; 8 bases fit TRBD2. V trimming: 6 bases; J trimming: 10 bases; junction bases outside the gene matches: 8. CDR3 length: 12 residues. Germline assignment: CDR1 SNHLY and CDR2 FYNNEI. This CDR3 is CASSGGGEPQYF. The CDR3 nucleotides are TGTGCCAGCAGCGGGGGGGGGGAACCCCAGTACTTC.

The rearrangement joins TRBV28 to TRBJ2-5, with D unclear. V lost 3 bases, J lost 5 bases, and 16 bases lay in between. CDR1 and CDR2 (germline): MDHEN, SYDVKM. The CDR3 totals 15 residues. In nucleotides, the CDR3 is TGTGCCAGCAGTTTTGACATAAGGAGAGAGGAGACCCAGTACTTC. Its translation: CASSFDIRREETQYF.

This clonotype has a single count. V usage is TRBV3-1 and J usage is TRBJ2-7, with D unclear. Germline-derived CDR1 and CDR2 are LGHDT and YNNKEL (reference sequence). V was cut by 5 bases and J by 0 bases, with 14 bases left in between. The CDR3 contains 15 residues. The CDR3 loop reads CASSGLQSSSYEQYF. In DNA, the CDR3 is TGTGCCAGCAGCGGCCTACAGTCGAGCTCCTACGAGCAGTACTTC.

This clonotype was seen more than once but under ten times. The genes are TRBV6-6 and TRBJ2-7, with unresolved D. Germline assignment: CDR1 MNHNY and CDR2 SVGAGI (reference sequence). Trimming removed 6 bases from V and 0 bases from J, with 9 bases in between. The CDR3 sequence is 13 residues long. CDR3 DNA sequence: TGTGCCAGCAGCTCCCAACCCTCCTACGAGCAGTACTTC. Amino acids: CASSSQPSYEQYF.